These 5 T cell receptor beta chains originate from one sample sequenced in a study of blood T cell repertoires in COVID-19 (dated by TCRdb to the early 2020s). Libraries were prepared through the immunoSEQ multiplex PCR assay. The source is immuneACCESS, and TCRdb retained only in-frame sequences with V and J called. Part of the clones is not carried over; for the studies checked, unresolved V genes explain less than half of this, and the remainder is unexplained. The sample has under 300,000 clones on record, approximately 84% of them singletons. The ten largest clones take up around 16% of the sample. The sample taken for sequencing was PBMCs or T cells enriched from blood (not recorded which). These receptors came from a man aged 35 to 55 who had recovered from COVID-19.

The chain combines TRBV28 with TRBJ1-2; TRBD1 aligns across 8 bases. This CDR3 is built from 14 residues. The germline CDR1 and CDR2 sequences are MDHEN and SYDVKM. V shed 2 bases and J 8 bases; nucleotides not matched to a gene: 7. CDR3 bases: TGTGCCAGCAGTTTAATTGACAGGGGCGAGGGCTACACCTTC. Translated: CASSLIDRGEGYTF.

The chain couples TRBV12-3 or TRBV12-4 to TRBJ1-5; the D is unclear. The V gene lost 5 bases and the J gene lost 4 bases, with 6 bases spanning the gap. This CDR3 is 12 amino acids long. Here the CDR3 reads CASSLGNQPQHF. In nucleotides, the CDR3 is TGTGCCAGCAGTCTCGGGAATCAGCCCCAGCATTTT.

This chain joins TRBV4-1 and TRBJ1-5; D uncertain. CDR1 MGHRA and CDR2 YSYEKL come from the germline V gene. V was pared by 3 bases and J by 7 bases, with 16 bases between. The CDR3 extends over 15 amino acids. CDR3 protein: CASSQPNELGQPQHF. In nucleotides, the CDR3 is TGCGCCAGCAGCCAGCCCAACGAGCTCGGGCAGCCCCAGCATTTT.

The chain is built from TRBV28 and TRBJ2-7, with TRBD1 matching 7 bases. The germline V gene encodes CDR1 MDHEN and CDR2 SYDVKM. V lost 2 bases to trimming and J lost 6 bases; unmatched junction nucleotides: 10. The CDR3 length is 15 residues. CDR3 bases: TGTGCCAGCAGTTTAGGAGACAGGGCCCTCTCCGAGCAGTACTTC. Encoded protein: CASSLGDRALSEQYF.

The chain joins TRBV2 to TRBJ2-3; 9 nucleotides align to TRBD2. J was trimmed by 3 bases and V by 3 bases; bases with no gene match: 13. CDR1 SNHLY and CDR2 FYNNEI come from the germline V gene. The CDR3 covers 18 residues. In nucleotides, the CDR3 is TGTGCCAGCAGTGAGTTTACGTCGGCGGGAGGGCCGACAGATACGCAGTATTTT. Protein: CASSEFTSAGGPTDTQYF.